This TCR beta chain emerged from a study of T cells after yellow fever vaccination. Study-wide points: Clonotypes shared by both compartments, CD4 and CD8, made up a small share. Abundant contaminating clonotypes from the bulk population could appear in FACS-sorted repertoires. Though weaker, the secondary response peaked faster, on day 5 versus 15.

TCRdb analysed the 5' RACE reads with MiXCR anew, one entry per CDR3 protein. The data show about 500,000 distinct CDR3 sequences, with about 17% seen just once and around a sixth held by the top ten. CDR1 and CDR2 (germline): MDHEN, SYDVKM. Trimming removed 1 base from V and 5 bases from J, with 11 bases in between. This CDR3 spans 14 amino acids. This clonotype was counted ten times or more. Antigen specificity is unknown. This sample comprised PBMCs, obtained 5 days after the first yellow fever vaccination. The sequence derives from a man between 18 and 29 years old who received the YFV17D yellow fever vaccine. This sequence joins TRBV28 and TRBJ2-5; D unresolved. CDR3: CASSLLRQSETQYF. As DNA, the CDR3 is TGTGCCAGCAGTTTATTGAGGCAGAGCGAGACCCAGTACTTC.